These T cell receptor beta chains were read from a single sample in a study of Graves' ophthalmopathy and Graves' hyperthyroidism. TCRdb re-called the multiplex PCR reads through MiXCR, storing one row per CDR3 protein. The repertoire holds a few hundred thousand distinct CDR3 sequences, about two fifths seen once, with about 4.2% in the top ten. What was sequenced was peripheral blood or thyroid tissue (not recorded which). These receptors originate from an adult man with Graves' hyperthyroidism. CDR3s include the opening cysteine and the closing phenylalanine or tryptophan. The order of the fields is J gene, V gene, D gene, clone size, CDR3 protein, CDR3 DNA. The D gene is left open where the match is weak. Clone size appears in some rows only: once, few, many, or a class for an expanded clone.

J: TRBJ2-2
V: TRBV11-2
D: TRBD1
size: once
CDR3: CASSLSAGGGIGELFF
DNA: TGTGCCAGCAGTTTATCCGCAGGGGGCGGAATTGGGGAGCTGTTTTTT

J: TRBJ2-5
V: TRBV29-1
D: .
size: .
CDR3: CSVAIAGTGETQYF
DNA: TGCAGCGTTGCGATCGCGGGGACTGGAGAGACCCAGTACTTC

J: TRBJ1-5
V: TRBV19
D: TRBD1
size: .
CDR3: CASTEGGGAGQPQHF
DNA: TGTGCCAGCACCGAGGGAGGGGGCGCAGGACAGCCCCAGCATTTT

J: TRBJ1-6
V: TRBV20-1
D: TRBD1
size: many
CDR3: CSAREPTGLAYNSPLHF
DNA: TGCAGTGCTAGAGAGCCGACAGGGCTCGCTTATAATTCACCCCTCCACTTT

J: TRBJ2-1
V: TRBV7-9
D: TRBD2
size: .
CDR3: CASQAGQYNEQFF
DNA: TGTGCCAGCCAAGCGGGGCAGTACAATGAGCAGTTCTTC

J: TRBJ2-7
V: TRBV18
D: .
size: many
CDR3: CASSPTGAEQYF
DNA: TGTGCCAGCTCACCAACGGGAGCCGAGCAGTACTTC

J: TRBJ1-6
V: TRBV7-8
D: .
size: few
CDR3: CASSLVPESSYNSPLHF
DNA: TGTGCCAGCAGCTTAGTTCCGGAGAGCTCCTATAATTCACCCCTCCACTTT

J: TRBJ2-7
V: TRBV5-1
D: .
size: .
CDR3: CASSLDGSYNEQYF
DNA: TGCGCCAGCAGCTTGGATGGATCCTACAATGAGCAGTACTTC

J: TRBJ2-7
V: TRBV29-1
D: .
size: .
CDR3: CSVQWGNEQYF
DNA: TGCAGCGTCCAGTGGGGGAATGAGCAGTACTTC

J: TRBJ2-5
V: TRBV20-1
D: .
size: .
CDR3: CSARGWAPQETQYF
DNA: TGCAGTGCAAGAGGCTGGGCACCCCAAGAGACCCAGTACTTC

J: TRBJ2-2
V: TRBV5-6
D: .
size: few
CDR3: CASEWGSTGELFF
DNA: TGTGCCAGTGAGTGGGGATCCACCGGGGAGCTGTTTTTT

J: TRBJ2-2
V: TRBV7-6
D: TRBD2
size: many
CDR3: CASSSSFERGVTGELFF
DNA: TGTGCCAGCAGCTCCAGTTTCGAGCGGGGGGTCACCGGGGAGCTGTTTTTT

J: TRBJ1-2
V: TRBV5-1
D: TRBD1
size: many
CDR3: CASSDRVIYGYTF
DNA: TGCGCCAGCAGCGACAGGGTCATCTATGGCTACACCTTC

J: TRBJ2-7
V: TRBV4-1
D: .
size: few
CDR3: CASSQAGLTYEQYF
DNA: TGCGCCAGCAGCCAAGCGGGATTAACCTACGAGCAGTACTTC

J: TRBJ2-7
V: TRBV20-1
D: TRBD2
size: .
CDR3: CSARGRGRGYEQYF
DNA: TGCAGTGCTAGGGGGCGCGGGAGGGGATACGAGCAGTACTTC

J: TRBJ1-5
V: TRBV29-1
D: .
size: many
CDR3: CSVVAGNQPQHF
DNA: TGCAGCGTTGTTGCAGGAAATCAGCCCCAGCATTTT

J: TRBJ2-1
V: TRBV10-3
D: .
size: .
CDR3: CAISELGMTYNEQFF
DNA: TGTGCCATCAGTGAGTTGGGGATGACCTACAATGAGCAGTTCTTC

J: TRBJ2-2
V: TRBV12-3/TRBV12-4
D: TRBD2
size: few
CDR3: CASSYRGGLTGELFF
DNA: TGTGCCAGCAGTTATCGGGGAGGGCTGACCGGGGAGCTGTTTTTT

J: TRBJ1-6
V: TRBV25-1
D: TRBD1
size: .
CDR3: CASAGTGVSPLHF
DNA: TGTGCCAGCGCCGGGACAGGGGTTTCACCCCTCCACTTT

J: TRBJ1-4
V: TRBV6-1
D: .
size: .
CDR3: CASSLEGSGKLFF
DNA: TGTGCCAGCAGTTTAGAAGGGAGTGGGAAACTGTTTTTT

J: TRBJ2-7
V: TRBV29-1
D: TRBD1
size: .
CDR3: CSRGTGTYEQYF
DNA: TGCAGCCGGGGGACAGGGACCTACGAGCAGTACTTC

J: TRBJ1-4
V: TRBV3-1
D: .
size: few
CDR3: CASSHRDIGDEKLFF
DNA: TGTGCCAGCAGCCACCGGGACATCGGGGATGAAAAACTGTTTTTT

J: TRBJ1-2
V: TRBV7-8
D: .
size: many
CDR3: CASSLGSPGTNYGYTF
DNA: TGTGCCAGCAGCTTAGGTTCCCCGGGGACCAACTATGGCTACACCTTC

J: TRBJ1-1
V: TRBV12-3/TRBV12-4
D: .
size: many
CDR3: CASSSSVTRGNTEAFF
DNA: TGTGCCAGCAGTTCTTCCGTGACCCGAGGGAACACTGAAGCTTTCTTT

J: TRBJ1-1
V: TRBV6-5
D: TRBD1
size: many
CDR3: CAVAQGAEAFF
DNA: TGTGCCGTAGCACAGGGGGCTGAAGCTTTCTTT

J: TRBJ1-1
V: TRBV19
D: TRBD1
size: many
CDR3: CASSTAGGFMNTEAFF
DNA: TGTGCCAGTAGTACCGCAGGGGGCTTTATGAACACTGAAGCTTTCTTT

J: TRBJ2-5
V: TRBV20-1
D: TRBD1
size: many
CDR3: CSASLGQGETQYF
DNA: TGCAGTGCTAGTTTGGGACAGGGAGAGACCCAGTACTTC

J: TRBJ1-6
V: TRBV12-3/TRBV12-4
D: .
size: many
CDR3: CASTLGVGGTDNSPLHF
DNA: TGTGCCAGCACCCTGGGGGTCGGAGGGACGGATAATTCACCCCTCCACTTT

J: TRBJ1-5
V: TRBV29-1
D: TRBD1
size: .
CDR3: CSVPTGVVQPQHF
DNA: TGTAGCGTACCGACAGGGGTGGTCCAGCCCCAGCATTTT

J: TRBJ1-2
V: TRBV30
D: TRBD1
size: .
CDR3: CASHPDRGRPGYTF
DNA: TGTGCCTCACATCCGGACAGGGGGCGTCCTGGCTACACCTTC

J: TRBJ2-7
V: TRBV7-9
D: TRBD1
size: .
CDR3: CASSLPRDRGDYEQYF
DNA: TGTGCCAGCAGCTTACCACGGGACAGGGGGGACTACGAGCAGTACTTC

J: TRBJ1-1
V: TRBV2
D: .
size: many
CDR3: CASSEVGETEAFF
DNA: TGTGCCAGCAGTGAAGTAGGGGAAACTGAAGCTTTCTTT

J: TRBJ2-5
V: TRBV7-2
D: TRBD2
size: many
CDR3: CASSLALAGGQETQYF
DNA: TGTGCCAGCAGCTTAGCGCTGGCGGGGGGCCAAGAGACCCAGTACTTC

J: TRBJ1-2
V: TRBV7-3
D: TRBD1
size: .
CDR3: CASSLGNDRGRSGYTF
DNA: TGTGCCAGCAGCTTAGGGAATGACAGGGGGCGATCTGGCTACACCTTC

J: TRBJ1-6
V: TRBV5-1
D: .
size: many
CDR3: CASSFTRASHSPLHF
DNA: TGCGCCAGCAGCTTCACACGAGCAAGCCATTCACCCCTCCACTTT

J: TRBJ1-6
V: TRBV7-3
D: TRBD1
size: many
CDR3: CASSAGTGGNSPLHF
DNA: TGTGCCAGCAGTGCCGGGACAGGGGGTAATTCACCCCTCCACTTT

J: TRBJ2-6
V: TRBV12-3/TRBV12-4
D: .
size: .
CDR3: CASSLGPGNSGANVLTF
DNA: TGTGCCAGCAGTTTAGGACCGGGAAACTCTGGGGCCAACGTCCTGACTTTC

J: TRBJ2-7
V: TRBV19
D: TRBD1
size: many
CDR3: CASSPSTGQGYEQYF
DNA: TGTGCCAGTAGTCCCTCGACAGGGCAGGGCTACGAGCAGTACTTC

J: TRBJ1-5
V: TRBV12-3/TRBV12-4
D: .
size: many
CDR3: CASSFQQGNQPQHF
DNA: TGTGCCAGCAGTTTTCAACAGGGCAATCAGCCCCAGCATTTT

J: TRBJ2-7
V: TRBV18
D: .
size: few
CDR3: CASSPTQQGAYEQYF
DNA: TGTGCCAGCTCACCAACGCAACAGGGAGCCTACGAGCAGTACTTC

J: TRBJ1-5
V: TRBV7-3
D: .
size: few
CDR3: CASSQEFRGGNQPQHF
DNA: TGTGCCAGCAGCCAGGAATTCAGGGGAGGCAATCAGCCCCAGCATTTT